A single sample gave rise to the 6 T cell receptor beta chains below, sequenced in a study of Graves' ophthalmopathy and Graves' hyperthyroidism. TCR beta CDR3 amplification used RNA transcripts. An opening RT-PCR round employed HTBI primers and preceded a second-round multiplex PCR. TCRdb re-analysed the multiplex PCR reads in MiXCR, keeping a single row per CDR3 protein. This sample has roughly 480,000 distinct CDR3 sequences; approximately 15% occur once, and the top ten carry about a tenth. Input material: blood. Receptor source: a woman in her 30s with Graves' ophthalmopathy.

As concerns this clonotype: A much larger clone differs by one base, so this may be a read error. The rearrangement uses TRBV5-6 and TRBJ1-1; D gene uncertain. Trimming pared 4 bases from V and 4 bases from J, leaving 17 bases between. Germline V gene data show CDR1 as SGHDT and CDR2 as YYEEEE. The CDR3 length is 15 residues. CDR3 region: CASSTDGLMSTEAFF. The CDR3 DNA reads as TGTGCCAGCAGCACCGACGGCCTGATGAGCACTGAAGCTTTCTTT.

This clonotype has more than one count but fewer than ten. Written as DNA, the CDR3 is TGTGCCACCAGTGATCGACAGGCACCCAGGCAGACCCAGTACTTC. Translated, it gives CATSDRQAPRQTQYF. V and J are TRBV24-1 and TRBJ2-5; tentatively, D is TRBD1 (6 bases). The CDR3 spans 15 residues. Trimming removed 3 bases at V and 6 bases at J, with 16 bases between. CDR1 and CDR2 from the germline V gene are KGHDR and SFDVKD.

This clonotype was picked up many times. The J gene is TRBJ2-7, the V gene TRBV28; 8 nucleotides agree with TRBD1. This CDR3 spans 14 amino acids. V lost 1 base, J lost 4 bases, and 3 bases stayed unmatched. Germline V lookup: CDR1 MDHEN, CDR2 SYDVKM. CDR3 protein: CASSLFGTGYEQYF. Written as DNA, the CDR3 is TGTGCCAGCAGTTTATTCGGGACAGGATACGAGCAGTACTTC.

This clonotype was seen repeatedly, ten times or more. This chain connects TRBV20-1 to TRBJ1-5; 7 bases align to TRBD1. The V segment lost 3 bases and the J segment 0 bases; nucleotides outside the gene matches: 5. CDR1 is DFQATT and CDR2 is SNEGSKA in the germline V gene (reference sequence). This CDR3 has 15 amino acids. CDR3 sequence: CSARGDRVSNQPQHF. The CDR3 coding sequence is TGCAGTGCTAGGGGCGACAGGGTTAGCAATCAGCCCCAGCATTTT.

This clonotype was detected ten times or more. The chain is built from TRBV7-6 and TRBJ2-5; 7 bases line up with TRBD1. CDR1 and CDR2 (germline): SGHVS, FNYEAQ. The CDR3 covers 16 residues. V shed 5 bases, J shed 2 bases, and the junction held 11 bases outside the gene matches. CDR3: CASSGAGTDKQETQYF. CDR3 nucleotides: TGTGCCAGCAGCGGAGCCGGGACAGATAAGCAAGAGACCCAGTACTTC. The entire variable domain, with the rest obtained from reference TRBV7-6 and TRBJ2-5, is as follows: GAGVSQSPRYKVTKRGQDVALRCDPISGHVSLYWYRQALGQGPEFLTYFNYEAQQDKSGLPNDRFSAERPEGSISTLTIQRTEQRDSAMYRCASSGAGTDKQETQYFGPGTRLLVL.

This clonotype has ten or more counts. J is TRBJ2-7 and V is TRBV11-3, with a tentative D call TRBD2 (5 bases). The CDR3 extends over 18 amino acids. The V gene's germline CDR1 is SGHNT and CDR2 YENEEA. With 2 bases removed from V and 0 bases from J, the gap between germline ends came to 20 bases. CDR3 DNA: TGTGCCAGCAGCTTATTCCATGGGCTAGCCGACCTCTCCTACGAGCAGTACTTC. Translating it yields CASSLFHGLADLSYEQYF.